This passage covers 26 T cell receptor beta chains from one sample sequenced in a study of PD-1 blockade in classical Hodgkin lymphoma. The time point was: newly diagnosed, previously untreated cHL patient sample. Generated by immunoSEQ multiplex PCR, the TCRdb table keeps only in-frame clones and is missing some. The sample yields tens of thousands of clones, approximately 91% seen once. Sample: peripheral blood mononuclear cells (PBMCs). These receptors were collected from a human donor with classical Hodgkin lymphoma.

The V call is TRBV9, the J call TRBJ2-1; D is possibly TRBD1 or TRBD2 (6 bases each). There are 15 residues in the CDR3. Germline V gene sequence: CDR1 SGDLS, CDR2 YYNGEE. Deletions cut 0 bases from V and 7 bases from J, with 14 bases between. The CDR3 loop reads CASSVASRGGNEQFF. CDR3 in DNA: TGTGCCAGCAGCGTAGCTTCCAGAGGGGGGAATGAGCAGTTCTTC.

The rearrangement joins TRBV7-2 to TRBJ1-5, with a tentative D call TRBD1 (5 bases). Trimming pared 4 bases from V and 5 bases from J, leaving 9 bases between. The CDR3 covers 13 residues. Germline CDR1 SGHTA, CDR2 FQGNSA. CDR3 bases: TGTGCCAGCAGCTCAAGGGGAGATCAGCCCCAGCATTTT. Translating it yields CASSSRGDQPQHF.

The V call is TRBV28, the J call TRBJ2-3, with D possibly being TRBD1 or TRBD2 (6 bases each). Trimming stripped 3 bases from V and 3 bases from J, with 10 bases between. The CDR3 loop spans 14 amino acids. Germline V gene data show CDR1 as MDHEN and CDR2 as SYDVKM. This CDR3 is CASSFRGGTDTQYF. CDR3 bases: TGTGCCAGCAGTTTCAGGGGAGGAACAGATACGCAGTATTTT.

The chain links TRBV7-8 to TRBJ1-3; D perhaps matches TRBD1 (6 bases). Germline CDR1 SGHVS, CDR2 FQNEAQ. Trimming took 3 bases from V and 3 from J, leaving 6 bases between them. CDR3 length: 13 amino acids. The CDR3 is CASSFRGGNTIYF. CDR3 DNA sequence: TGTGCCAGCAGCTTCAGGGGTGGAAACACCATATATTTT. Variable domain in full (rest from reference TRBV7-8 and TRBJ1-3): GAGVSQSPRYKVAKRGQDVALRCDPISGHVSLFWYQQALGQGPEFLTYFQNEAQLDKSGLPSDRFFAERPEGSVSTLKIQRTQQEDSAVYLCASSFRGGNTIYFGEGSWLTVV.

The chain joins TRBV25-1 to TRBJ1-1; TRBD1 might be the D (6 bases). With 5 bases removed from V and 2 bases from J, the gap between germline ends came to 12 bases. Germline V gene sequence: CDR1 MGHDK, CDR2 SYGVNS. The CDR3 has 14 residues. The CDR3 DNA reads TGTGCCAGCAGTACTTGGACAGAAAACACTGAAGCTTTCTTT. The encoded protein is CASSTWTENTEAFF.

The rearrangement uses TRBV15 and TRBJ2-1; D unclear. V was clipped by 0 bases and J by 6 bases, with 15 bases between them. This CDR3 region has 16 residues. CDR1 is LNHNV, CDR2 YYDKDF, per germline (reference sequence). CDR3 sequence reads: CATSRDSPDHGNEQFF. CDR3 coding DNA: TGTGCCACCAGCAGAGATAGCCCAGACCACGGCAATGAGCAGTTCTTC.

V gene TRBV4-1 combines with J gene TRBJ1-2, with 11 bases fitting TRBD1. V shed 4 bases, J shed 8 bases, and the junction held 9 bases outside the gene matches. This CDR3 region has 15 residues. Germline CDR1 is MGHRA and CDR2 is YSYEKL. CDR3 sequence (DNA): TGCGCCAGCAGCCCACTGGACAGGGGGCGAGGGGGCTACACCTTC. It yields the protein CASSPLDRGRGGYTF.

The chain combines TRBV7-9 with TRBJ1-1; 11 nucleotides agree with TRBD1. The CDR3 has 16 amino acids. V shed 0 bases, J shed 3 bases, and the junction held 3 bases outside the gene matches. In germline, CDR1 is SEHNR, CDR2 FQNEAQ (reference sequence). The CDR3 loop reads CASSLAPGQGDTEAFF. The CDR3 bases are TGTGCCAGCAGCTTAGCCCCGGGACAGGGGGACACTGAAGCTTTCTTT.

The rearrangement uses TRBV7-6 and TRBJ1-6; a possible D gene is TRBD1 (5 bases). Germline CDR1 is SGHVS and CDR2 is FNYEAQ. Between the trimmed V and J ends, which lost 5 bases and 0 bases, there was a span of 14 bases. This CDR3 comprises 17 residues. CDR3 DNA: TGTGCCAGCAGCCTGGGGCCGTCAAGCTCCTATAATTCACCCCTCCACTTT. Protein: CASSLGPSSSYNSPLHF.

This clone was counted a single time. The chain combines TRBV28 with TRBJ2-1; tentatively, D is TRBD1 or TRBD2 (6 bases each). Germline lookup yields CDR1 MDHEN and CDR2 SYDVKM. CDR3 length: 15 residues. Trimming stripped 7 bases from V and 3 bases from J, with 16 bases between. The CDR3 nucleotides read TGTGCCAGCACTGGGGCCGGGGGCGACTACAATGAGCAGTTCTTC. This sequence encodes CASTGAGGDYNEQFF.

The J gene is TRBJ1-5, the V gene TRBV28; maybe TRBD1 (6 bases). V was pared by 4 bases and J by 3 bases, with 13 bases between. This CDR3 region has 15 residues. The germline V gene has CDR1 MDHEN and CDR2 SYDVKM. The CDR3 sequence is CASSYLDRLNQPQHF. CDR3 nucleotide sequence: TGTGCCAGCAGTTACCTAGACAGGCTCAATCAGCCCCAGCATTTT.

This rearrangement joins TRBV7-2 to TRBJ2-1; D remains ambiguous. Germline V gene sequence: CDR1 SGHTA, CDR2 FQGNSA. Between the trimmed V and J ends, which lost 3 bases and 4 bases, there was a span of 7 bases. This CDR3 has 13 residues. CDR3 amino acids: CASSFNHYNEQFF. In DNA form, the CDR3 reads TGTGCCAGCAGCTTTAACCATTACAATGAGCAGTTCTTC.

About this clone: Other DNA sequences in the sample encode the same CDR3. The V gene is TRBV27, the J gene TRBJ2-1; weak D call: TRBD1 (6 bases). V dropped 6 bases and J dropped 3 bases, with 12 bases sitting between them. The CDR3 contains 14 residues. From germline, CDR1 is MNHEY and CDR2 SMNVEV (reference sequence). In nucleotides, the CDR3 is TGTGCCAGCAGCCCGGACAGTAGCTACAATGAGCAGTTCTTC. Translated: CASSPDSSYNEQFF.

The CDR3 DNA sequence: TGCGCCAGCAGCCCGCCCTCCCGGACAGGCGAAAAACTGTTTTTT. Translated, it gives CASSPPSRTGEKLFF. The chain links TRBV5-1 to TRBJ1-4; 7 bases are shared with TRBD1. This CDR3 has 15 residues. The J segment lost 8 bases and the V segment lost 4 bases, leaving 11 bases of the junction unmatched. Germline CDR1 and CDR2: SGHRS and YFSETQ.

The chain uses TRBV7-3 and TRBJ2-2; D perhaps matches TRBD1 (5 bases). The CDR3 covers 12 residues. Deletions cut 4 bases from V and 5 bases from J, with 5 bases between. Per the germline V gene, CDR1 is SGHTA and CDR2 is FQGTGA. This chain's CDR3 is CASSSGTGELFF. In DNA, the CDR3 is TGTGCCAGCAGCTCAGGGACCGGGGAGCTGTTTTTT.

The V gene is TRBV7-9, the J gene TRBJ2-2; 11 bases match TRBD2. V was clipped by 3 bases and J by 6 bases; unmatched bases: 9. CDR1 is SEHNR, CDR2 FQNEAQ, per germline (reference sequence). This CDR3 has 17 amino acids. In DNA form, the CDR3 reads TGTGCCAGCAGCTTGAGGGGGACTAGCGGAGTCTCCGGGGAGCTGTTTTTT. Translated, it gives CASSLRGTSGVSGELFF.

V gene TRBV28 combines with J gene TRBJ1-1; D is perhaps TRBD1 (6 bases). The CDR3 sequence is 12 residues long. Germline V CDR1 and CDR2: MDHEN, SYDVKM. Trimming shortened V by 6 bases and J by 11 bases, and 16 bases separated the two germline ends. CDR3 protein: CASRGAAPAAFF. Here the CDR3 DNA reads TGTGCCAGCAGGGGGGCGGCGCCAGCGGCTTTCTTT.

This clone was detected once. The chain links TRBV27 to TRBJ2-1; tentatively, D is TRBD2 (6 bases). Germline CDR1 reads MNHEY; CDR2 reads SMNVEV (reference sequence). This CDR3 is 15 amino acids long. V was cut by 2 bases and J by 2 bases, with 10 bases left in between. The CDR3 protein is CASSLDAGPYNEQFF. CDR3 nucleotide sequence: TGTGCCAGCAGTTTAGACGCGGGACCCTACAATGAGCAGTTCTTC.

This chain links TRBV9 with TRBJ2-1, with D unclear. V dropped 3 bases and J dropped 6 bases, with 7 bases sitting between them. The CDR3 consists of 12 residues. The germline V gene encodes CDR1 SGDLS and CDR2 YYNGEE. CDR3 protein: CASSDGINEQFF. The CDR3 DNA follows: TGTGCCAGCAGCGATGGGATCAATGAGCAGTTCTTC. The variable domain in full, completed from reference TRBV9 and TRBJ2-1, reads DSGVTQTPKHLITATGQRVTLRCSPRSGDLSVYWYQQSLDQGLQFLIQYYNGEERAKGNILERFSAQQFPDLHSELNLSSLELGDSALYFCASSDGINEQFFGPGTRLTVL.

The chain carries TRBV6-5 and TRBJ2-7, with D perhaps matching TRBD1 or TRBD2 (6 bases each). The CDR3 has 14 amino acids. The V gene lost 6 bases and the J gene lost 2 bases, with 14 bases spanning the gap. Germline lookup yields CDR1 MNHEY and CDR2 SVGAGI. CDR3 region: CASSYLGGPYEQYF. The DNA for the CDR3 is TGTGCCAGCAGCTACCTTGGGGGGCCCTACGAGCAGTACTTC.

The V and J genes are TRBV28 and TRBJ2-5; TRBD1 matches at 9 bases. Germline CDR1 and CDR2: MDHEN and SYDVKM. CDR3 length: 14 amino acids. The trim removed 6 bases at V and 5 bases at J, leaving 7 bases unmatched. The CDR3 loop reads CASRPGTGLETQYF. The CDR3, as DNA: TGTGCCAGCAGGCCCGGGACAGGGCTGGAGACCCAGTACTTC.

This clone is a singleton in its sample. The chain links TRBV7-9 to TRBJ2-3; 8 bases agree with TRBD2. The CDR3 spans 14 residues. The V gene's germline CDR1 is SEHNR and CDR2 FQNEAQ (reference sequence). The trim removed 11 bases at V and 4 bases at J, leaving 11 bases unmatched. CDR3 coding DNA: TGTGCCGGCAAGGGACTAGACCGGGCAGATACGCAGTATTTT. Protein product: CAGKGLDRADTQYF.

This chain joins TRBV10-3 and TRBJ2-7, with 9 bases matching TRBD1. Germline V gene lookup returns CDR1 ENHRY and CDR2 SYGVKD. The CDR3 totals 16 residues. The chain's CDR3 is CACGVQQGASSYEQYF. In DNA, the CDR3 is TGTGCTTGCGGGGTACAACAGGGGGCTAGCTCCTACGAGCAGTACTTC.

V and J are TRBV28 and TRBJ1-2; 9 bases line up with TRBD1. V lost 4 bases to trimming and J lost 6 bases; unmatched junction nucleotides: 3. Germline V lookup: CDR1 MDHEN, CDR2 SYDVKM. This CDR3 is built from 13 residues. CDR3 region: CASSSWTGDGYTF. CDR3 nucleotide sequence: TGTGCCAGCAGTTCCTGGACAGGGGATGGCTACACCTTC.

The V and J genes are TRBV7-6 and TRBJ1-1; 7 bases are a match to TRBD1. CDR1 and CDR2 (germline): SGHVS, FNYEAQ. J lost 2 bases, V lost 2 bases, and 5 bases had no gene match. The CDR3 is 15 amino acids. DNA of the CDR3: TGTGCCAGCAGCTTATCCGGGACAGAAAACACTGAAGCTTTCTTT. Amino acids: CASSLSGTENTEAFF.

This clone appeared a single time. CDR3: CASSLAIAGVSQETQYF. The CDR3 bases are TGTGCCAGCAGCTTGGCGATAGCGGGAGTATCACAAGAGACCCAGTACTTC. The chain couples TRBV5-4 to TRBJ2-5, with 9 bases lining up with TRBD2. Germline V gives CDR1 SGHNT, CDR2 YYREEE (reference sequence). V lost 0 bases and J lost 2; bases outside the gene matches: 8. There are 17 residues in the CDR3.